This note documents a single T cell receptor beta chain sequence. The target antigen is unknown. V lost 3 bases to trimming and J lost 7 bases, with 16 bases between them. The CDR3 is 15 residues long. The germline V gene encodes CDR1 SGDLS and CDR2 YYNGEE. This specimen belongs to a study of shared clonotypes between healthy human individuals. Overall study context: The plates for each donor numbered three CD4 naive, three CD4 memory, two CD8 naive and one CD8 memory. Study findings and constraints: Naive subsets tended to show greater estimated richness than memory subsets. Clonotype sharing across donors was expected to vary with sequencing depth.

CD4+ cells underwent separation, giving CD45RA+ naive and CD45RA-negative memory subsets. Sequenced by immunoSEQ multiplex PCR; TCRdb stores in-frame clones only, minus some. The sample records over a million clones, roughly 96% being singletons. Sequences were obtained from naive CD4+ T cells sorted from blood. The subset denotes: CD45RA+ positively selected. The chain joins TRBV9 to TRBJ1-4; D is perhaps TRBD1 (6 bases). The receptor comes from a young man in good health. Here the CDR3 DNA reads TGTGCCAGCAGCGCGAAGGGGGGGTTTGTTGAAAAACTGTTTTTT. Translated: CASSAKGGFVEKLFF.